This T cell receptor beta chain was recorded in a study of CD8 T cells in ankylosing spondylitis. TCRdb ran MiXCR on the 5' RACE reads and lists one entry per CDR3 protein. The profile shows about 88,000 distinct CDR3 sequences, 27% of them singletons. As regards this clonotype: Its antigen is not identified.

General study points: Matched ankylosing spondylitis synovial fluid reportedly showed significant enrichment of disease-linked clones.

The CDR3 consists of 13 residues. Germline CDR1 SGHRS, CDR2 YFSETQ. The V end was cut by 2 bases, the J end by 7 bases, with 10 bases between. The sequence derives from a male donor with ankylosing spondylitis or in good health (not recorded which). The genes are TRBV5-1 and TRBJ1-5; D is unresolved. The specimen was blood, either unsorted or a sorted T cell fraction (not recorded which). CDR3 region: CASSLSPQQPQHF. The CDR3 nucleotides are TGCGCCAGCAGCTTAAGCCCCCAACAGCCCCAGCATTTT. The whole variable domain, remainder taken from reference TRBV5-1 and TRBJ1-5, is KAGVTQTPRYLIKTRGQQVTLSCSPISGHRSVSWYQQTPGQGLQFLFEYFSETQRNKGNFPGRFSGRQFSNSRSEMNVSTLELGDSALYLCASSLSPQQPQHFGDGTRLSIL.